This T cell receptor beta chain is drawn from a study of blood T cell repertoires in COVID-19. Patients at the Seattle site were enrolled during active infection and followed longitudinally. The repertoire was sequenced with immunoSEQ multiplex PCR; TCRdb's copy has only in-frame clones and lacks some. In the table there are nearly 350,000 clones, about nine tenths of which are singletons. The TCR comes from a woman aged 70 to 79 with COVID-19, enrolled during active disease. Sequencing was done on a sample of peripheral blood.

The CDR3, as DNA: TGTGCCACCAGTGATTTTTGGGACAGGGGGCTTGATTCACCCCTCCACTTT. The encoded protein is CATSDFWDRGLDSPLHF. The chain joins TRBV24-1 to TRBJ1-6; 12 nucleotides match TRBD1. The CDR3 extends over 17 amino acids. Per the germline V gene, CDR1 is KGHDR and CDR2 is SFDVKD. V shed 1 base, J shed 8 bases, and the junction held 5 bases outside the gene matches.